This section outlines one T cell receptor (beta chain) sequence together with its context. Its specificity is not known. This sample is part of a study of OX40 agonist ivuxolimab in advanced cancers. The wider study: Partial response was recorded in three patients: one hepatocellular carcinoma and two cutaneous melanoma cases. General study findings and limits: Compared with CD4+, CD8+ T cells on average had more expanded clones. At 0.1 to 3.0 mg/kg, clonal expansion of CD4+ and CD8+ blood T cells had occurred by week 6.

Unmatched junction bases numbered 4, after V lost 4 bases and J lost 1 base. Germline V gene sequence: CDR1 SGDLS, CDR2 YYNGEE. This CDR3 contains 16 residues. Repertoires were generated with immunoSEQ multiplex PCR, while TCRdb's copy carries only in-frame clones and drops some. Among roughly 48,000 clones listed, 75% to 85% were seen once. The rearrangement uses TRBV9 and TRBJ2-3; 12 nucleotides agree with TRBD2. This specimen was CD4+ or CD8+ T cells sorted from blood, taken in a trial of the OX40 agonist ivuxolimab. The clonotype was recovered from an adult with an advanced solid tumor such as melanoma, head and neck, liver or kidney cancer. In DNA form, the CDR3 reads TGTGCCAGCAGCTCACGGACTAGCGGGGGCACAGATACGCAGTATTTT. Translation gives CASSSRTSGGTDTQYF. The full variable domain, with the rest looked up from reference TRBV9 and TRBJ2-3, is DSGVTQTPKHLITATGQRVTLRCSPRSGDLSVYWYQQSLDQGLQFLIQYYNGEERAKGNILERFSAQQFPDLHSELNLSSLELGDSALYFCASSSRTSGGTDTQYFGPGTRLTVL.